These 17 T cell receptor beta chains were sequenced from one sample in a study of OX40 agonist ivuxolimab in advanced cancers. The protocol was immunoSEQ multiplex PCR, while the TCRdb copy is restricted to in-frame clones and leaves out a portion. The data hold approximately 84,000 clones, with around nine tenths observed a single time. Sequenced here: CD4+ or CD8+ T cells sorted from blood, sampled in a trial of the OX40 agonist ivuxolimab. The receptors were sampled from an adult with an advanced solid tumor such as melanoma, head and neck, liver or kidney cancer.

This clone has only a few counts. This chain links TRBV10-3 with TRBJ1-1; no firm D call. The CDR3 sequence is 14 residues long. V was clipped by 3 bases and J by 1 base, with 9 bases between them. The V gene's germline CDR1 is ENHRY and CDR2 SYGVKD. CDR3 protein: CAISDGTTNTEAFF. The CDR3, as DNA: TGTGCCATCAGTGACGGCACAACGAACACTGAAGCTTTCTTT.

The chain uses TRBV29-1 and TRBJ2-3, with 8 bases aligning to TRBD2. CDR1 is SQVTM, CDR2 ANQGSEA, per germline. V was clipped by 3 bases and J by 5 bases; unmatched bases: 7. The CDR3 consists of 14 residues. Here the CDR3 DNA reads TGCAGCGTTGAGCCGGGGGGGGTAGGAGATACGCAGTATTTT. Translating it yields CSVEPGGVGDTQYF.

V and J are TRBV6-1 and TRBJ2-2; D is uncertain. The CDR3 is 13 amino acids. Trimming stripped 5 bases from V and 5 bases from J, with 9 bases between. Germline CDR1 reads MNHNS; CDR2 reads SASEGT. CDR3 sequence reads: CASSYVGTGELFF. The CDR3 coding sequence is TGTGCCAGCAGTTATGTAGGGACCGGGGAGCTGTTTTTT.

The chain employs TRBV11-2 and TRBJ2-7, with TRBD1 matching over 10 bases. V lost 4 bases to trimming and J lost 9 bases; unmatched junction nucleotides: 18. Per the germline V gene, CDR1 is SGHAT and CDR2 is FQNNGV. The length of the CDR3 is 17 residues. CDR3 DNA sequence: TGTGCCAGCAGCTCTCTCCGGACAGGGGGGTCGAACAACGGGCAGTACTTC. Amino acids: CASSSLRTGGSNNGQYF.

This chain uses TRBV12-5 with TRBJ2-1; D gene uncertain. Per the germline V gene, CDR1 is LGHNT and CDR2 is FRNRAP. The CDR3 spans 15 residues. V was trimmed by 6 bases and J by 4 bases, leaving 16 bases between them. CDR3 sequence: CASGLDAVVYNEQFF. CDR3 nucleotide sequence: TGTGCTAGTGGCCTGGACGCCGTAGTATACAATGAGCAGTTCTTC. Filled out from reference TRBV12-5 and TRBJ2-1, the complete variable domain reads DARVTQTPRHKVTEMGQEVTMRCQPILGHNTVFWYRQTMMQGLELLAYFRNRAPLDDSGMPKDRFSAEMPDATLATLKIQPSEPRDSAVYFCASGLDAVVYNEQFFGPGTRLTVL.

The V call is TRBV7-2, the J call TRBJ1-1; the match to TRBD1 covers 9 bases. The germline CDR1 and CDR2 sequences are SGHTA and FQGNSA. J was trimmed by 1 base and V by 5 bases; bases with no gene match: 2. There are 14 residues in the CDR3. This chain's CDR3 is CASSRDRENTEAFF. For the CDR3, the DNA is TGTGCCAGCAGCCGGGACAGGGAGAACACTGAAGCTTTCTTT.

As regards this clone: The same CDR3 is also encoded by other DNA sequences in this sample. This chain connects TRBV28 to TRBJ2-1; D uncertain. The germline V gene has CDR1 MDHEN and CDR2 SYDVKM. The CDR3 is made up of 14 amino acids. Trimming shortened V by 2 bases and J by 2 bases, and 7 bases separated the two germline ends. The CDR3 here is CASSLGTAYNEQFF. The CDR3 DNA reads as TGTGCCAGCAGTTTAGGAACAGCCTACAATGAGCAGTTCTTC.

This chain uses TRBV7-9 with TRBJ2-1; 10 nucleotides line up with TRBD2. This CDR3 has 17 amino acids. Germline loops: CDR1 SEHNR, CDR2 FQNEAQ (reference sequence). Losses at the gene ends were 1 base for V and 7 bases for J; bases not matched to a gene: 10. The CDR3 region is CASSLEVRPSGRNEQFF. The CDR3 coding sequence is TGTGCCAGCAGCTTAGAGGTACGACCTAGCGGGAGAAATGAGCAGTTCTTC.

The rearrangement links TRBV7-8 to TRBJ2-7, with D perhaps assigned TRBD1 or TRBD2 (5 bases each). CDR3 length: 13 amino acids. Trimming took off 1 base at V and 9 bases at J, with 13 bases between the two ends. The germline V gene encodes CDR1 SGHVS and CDR2 FQNEAQ. CDR3 sequence (DNA): TGTGCCAGCAGCTTAGGGGGACCCGGGGCGCAGTACTTC. Its protein product is CASSLGGPGAQYF.

The chain links TRBV10-1 to TRBJ1-2; D uncertain. The V gene lost 3 bases and the J gene lost 6 bases, with 8 bases spanning the gap. The CDR3 has 12 amino acids. In germline, CDR1 is WNHNN, CDR2 SYGVQD (reference sequence). The CDR3 is CASSDSGNGYTF. Written as DNA, the CDR3 is TGCGCCAGCAGTGATAGCGGGAATGGCTACACCTTC.

The chain joins TRBV19 to TRBJ2-4; D gene ambiguous. Germline-derived CDR1 and CDR2 are LNHDA and SQIVND (reference sequence). The CDR3 loop spans 18 amino acids. V was clipped by 3 bases and J by 0 bases, with 18 bases between them. The CDR3, as DNA: TGTGCCAGTAGTATCGCCCAAGGACGTCAACTAGCCAAAAACATTCAGTACTTC. Translated, it gives CASSIAQGRQLAKNIQYF.

This clone was seen only once. V and J are TRBV23-1 and TRBJ1-3, with D hard to call. TRBV23-1 is an ORF for which the function is uncertain. V was cut by 10 bases and J by 5 bases, with 21 bases left in between. This CDR3 region has 15 residues. CDR3 sequence reads: CATSKGINLRNTIYF. The CDR3 DNA follows: TGCGCCACCTCCAAAGGGATCAACTTACGAAACACCATATATTTT.

V usage is TRBV5-1 and J usage is TRBJ1-2, with no clear D. CDR3 length: 16 amino acids. Trimming pared 0 bases from V and 2 bases from J, leaving 14 bases between. The germline V gene has CDR1 SGHRS and CDR2 YFSETQ. CDR3 region: CASSLGSSKPNYGYTF. The CDR3 DNA is TGCGCCAGCAGCTTGGGGTCCAGCAAACCAAACTATGGCTACACCTTC.

The chain combines TRBV6-5 with TRBJ2-5; TRBD2 is a possible D gene (5 bases). The CDR3 has 13 residues. Trimming cost V 6 bases and J 11 bases, with 19 bases left between them. CDR1 and CDR2 from the germline V gene are MNHEY and SVGAGI. The CDR3 sequence is CASSRRRGQEQYF. In DNA, the CDR3 is TGTGCCAGCAGCCGTCGACGGGGTCAGGAGCAGTACTTC.

The chain recombines TRBV7-9 with TRBJ1-1; 7 bases map to TRBD1. V lost 1 base, J lost 4 bases, and 6 bases stayed unmatched. The CDR3 runs 15 residues. Germline V lookup: CDR1 SEHNR, CDR2 FQNEAQ (reference sequence). CDR3 nucleotides: TGTGCCAGCAGCTTAGTTGGACAGGCTCCCACTGAAGCTTTCTTT. Its translation: CASSLVGQAPTEAFF.

V and J are TRBV10-1 and TRBJ1-4, with 12 bases aligning to TRBD1. This CDR3 has 17 residues. Trimming took 6 bases from V and 3 from J; bases not matched to a gene: 8. The germline gives CDR1 WNHNN, CDR2 SYGVQD (reference sequence). CDR3 sequence: CASSDVGQGAANEKLFF. CDR3 DNA sequence: TGCGCCAGCAGCGACGTGGGACAGGGGGCCGCTAATGAAAAACTGTTTTTT.

This clone was recorded once. The chain is built from TRBV18 and TRBJ2-3; no definite D call. The CDR3 is 15 residues long. V was cut by 3 bases and J by 6 bases, with 16 bases left in between. Germline V gene sequence: CDR1 KGHSH, CDR2 LQKENI. The CDR3 sequence: CASSPTAGREDTQYF. The DNA of the CDR3 is TGTGCCAGCTCACCTACGGCCGGGCGCGAGGATACGCAGTATTTT.